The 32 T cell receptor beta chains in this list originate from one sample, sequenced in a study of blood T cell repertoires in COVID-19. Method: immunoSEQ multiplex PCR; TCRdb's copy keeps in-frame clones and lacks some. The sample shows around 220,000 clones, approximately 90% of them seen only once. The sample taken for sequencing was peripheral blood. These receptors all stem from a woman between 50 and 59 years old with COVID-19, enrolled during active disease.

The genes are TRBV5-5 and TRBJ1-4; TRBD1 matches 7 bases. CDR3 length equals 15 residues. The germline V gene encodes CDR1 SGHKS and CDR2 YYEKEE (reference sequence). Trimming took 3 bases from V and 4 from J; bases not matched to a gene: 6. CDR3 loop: CASSSLTGHNEKLFF. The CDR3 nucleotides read TGTGCCAGCAGCTCCCTGACAGGGCATAATGAAAAACTGTTTTTT.

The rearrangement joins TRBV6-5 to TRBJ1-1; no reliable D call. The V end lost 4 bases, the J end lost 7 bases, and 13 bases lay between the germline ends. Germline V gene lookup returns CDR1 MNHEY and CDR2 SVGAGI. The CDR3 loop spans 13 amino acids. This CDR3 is CASSSRGGNEAFF. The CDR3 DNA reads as TGTGCCAGCAGTTCCCGGGGAGGGAATGAAGCTTTCTTT.

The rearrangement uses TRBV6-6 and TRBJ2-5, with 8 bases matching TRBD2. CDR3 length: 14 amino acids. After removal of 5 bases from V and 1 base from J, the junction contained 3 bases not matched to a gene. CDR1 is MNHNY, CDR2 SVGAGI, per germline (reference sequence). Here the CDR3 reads CASSTRGVQETQYF. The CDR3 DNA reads TGTGCCAGCAGTACGCGGGGGGTCCAAGAGACCCAGTACTTC.

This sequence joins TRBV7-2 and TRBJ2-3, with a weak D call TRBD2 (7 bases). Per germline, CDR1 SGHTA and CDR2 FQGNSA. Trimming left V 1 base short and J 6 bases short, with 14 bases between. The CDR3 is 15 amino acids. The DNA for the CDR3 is TGTGCCAGCAGCTTAGATCGGGGGGCTGGGGATACGCAGTATTTT. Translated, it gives CASSLDRGAGDTQYF.

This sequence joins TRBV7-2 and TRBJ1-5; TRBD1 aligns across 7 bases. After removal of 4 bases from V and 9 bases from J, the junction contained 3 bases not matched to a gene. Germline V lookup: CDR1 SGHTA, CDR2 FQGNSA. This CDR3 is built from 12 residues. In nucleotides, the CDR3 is TGTGCCAGCAGCTCGACAGGGAGGCCCCAGCATTTT. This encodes CASSSTGRPQHF. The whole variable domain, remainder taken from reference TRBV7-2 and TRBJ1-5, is GAGVSQSPSNKVTEKGKDVELRCDPISGHTALYWYRQSLGQGLEFLIYFQGNSAPDKSGLPSDRFSAERTGGSVSTLTIQRTQQEDSAVYLCASSSTGRPQHFGDGTRLSIL.

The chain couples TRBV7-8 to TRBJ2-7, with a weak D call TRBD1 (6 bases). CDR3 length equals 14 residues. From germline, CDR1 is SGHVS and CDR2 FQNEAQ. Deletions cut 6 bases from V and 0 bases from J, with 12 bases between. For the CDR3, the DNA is TGTGCCAGCAGTTTTACAGGGTTCTCCTACGAGCAGTACTTC. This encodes CASSFTGFSYEQYF.

The CDR3 region is CASSHLDRRNTEAFF. CDR3 nucleotides: TGTGCCAGCAGCCACCTGGACAGGAGGAACACTGAAGCTTTCTTT. The rearrangement uses TRBV3-1 (or the pseudogene TRBV3-2) and TRBJ1-1, with 7 bases identical to TRBD1. Germline V CDR1 and CDR2: LGHDT, YNNKEL (reference sequence). The CDR3 spans 15 residues. J gave up 1 base and V 3 bases, and 5 bases lay outside the gene matches.

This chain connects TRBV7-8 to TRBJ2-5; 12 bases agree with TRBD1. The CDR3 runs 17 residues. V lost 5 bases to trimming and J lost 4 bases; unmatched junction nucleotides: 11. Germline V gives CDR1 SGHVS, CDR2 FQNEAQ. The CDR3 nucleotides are TGTGCCAGCAGCCGGACGGGACAGGGGGCGCGCAGAGAGACCCAGTACTTC. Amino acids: CASSRTGQGARRETQYF.

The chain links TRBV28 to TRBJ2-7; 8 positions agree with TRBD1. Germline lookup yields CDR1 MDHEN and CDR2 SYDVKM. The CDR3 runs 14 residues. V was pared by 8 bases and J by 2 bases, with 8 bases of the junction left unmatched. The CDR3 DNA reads TGTGCCAGCCGCCTACAGGGGGGCCCCTACGAGCAGTACTTC. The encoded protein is CASRLQGGPYEQYF.

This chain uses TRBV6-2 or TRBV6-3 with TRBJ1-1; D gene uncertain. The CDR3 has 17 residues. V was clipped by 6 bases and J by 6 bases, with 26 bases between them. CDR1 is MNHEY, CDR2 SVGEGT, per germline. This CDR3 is CASSRAPLLRASAEAFF. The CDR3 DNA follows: TGTGCCAGCAGCCGGGCCCCACTGTTGAGGGCTAGTGCTGAAGCTTTCTTT.

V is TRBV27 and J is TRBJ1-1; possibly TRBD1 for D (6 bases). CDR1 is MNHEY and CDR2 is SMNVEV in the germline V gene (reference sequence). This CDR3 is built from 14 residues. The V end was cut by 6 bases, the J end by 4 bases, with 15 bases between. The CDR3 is CASSSFLRGTEAFF. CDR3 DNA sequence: TGTGCCAGCAGCTCATTCCTCAGGGGCACTGAAGCTTTCTTT.

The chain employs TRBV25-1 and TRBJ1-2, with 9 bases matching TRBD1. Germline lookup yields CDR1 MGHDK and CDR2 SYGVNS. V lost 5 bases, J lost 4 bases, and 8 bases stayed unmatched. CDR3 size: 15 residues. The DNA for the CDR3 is TGTGCCAGCAGTTTTCCCGGGACAGGGATCTATGGCTACACCTTC. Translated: CASSFPGTGIYGYTF.

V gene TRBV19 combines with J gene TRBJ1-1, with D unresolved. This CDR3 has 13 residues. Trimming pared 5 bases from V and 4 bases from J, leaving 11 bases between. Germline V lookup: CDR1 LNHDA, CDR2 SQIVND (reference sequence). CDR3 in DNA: TGTGCCAGTAGTGCCCCAACGCGCACTGAAGCTTTCTTT. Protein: CASSAPTRTEAFF.

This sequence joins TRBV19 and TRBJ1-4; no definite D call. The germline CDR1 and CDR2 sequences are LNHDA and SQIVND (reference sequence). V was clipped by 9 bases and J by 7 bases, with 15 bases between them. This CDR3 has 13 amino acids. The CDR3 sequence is CASRVPGVEKLFF. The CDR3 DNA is TGTGCCAGCCGAGTGCCCGGGGTTGAAAAACTGTTTTTT. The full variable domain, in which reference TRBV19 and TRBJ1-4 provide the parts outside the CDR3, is DGGITQSPKYLFRKEGQNVTLSCEQNLNHDAMYWYRQDPGQGLRLIYYSQIVNDFQKGDIAEGYSVSREKKESFPLTVTSAQKNPTAFYLCASRVPGVEKLFFGSGTQLSVL.

The CDR3 spells CASSPGQGTSSGANVLTF. The CDR3 region has the DNA TGTGCCAGCAGTCCTGGACAGGGAACCTCCTCTGGGGCCAACGTCCTGACTTTC. J is TRBJ2-6 and V is TRBV27; 8 bases fit TRBD1. The CDR3 totals 18 residues. Germline V CDR1 and CDR2: MNHEY, SMNVEV (reference sequence). V shed 5 bases and J 0 bases; nucleotides not matched to a gene: 9.

CDR3 protein: CASSPRSDSGVTDTQYF. Written as DNA, the CDR3 is TGTGCCAGCAGCCCCCGCTCCGATAGCGGGGTCACAGATACGCAGTATTTT. The chain recombines TRBV9 with TRBJ2-3; 8 nucleotides match TRBD2. Looked up from germline, CDR1 is SGDLS and CDR2 is YYNGEE. This CDR3 region has 17 residues. The ends lost 4 bases at V and 2 bases at J; junction bases unmatched: 12.

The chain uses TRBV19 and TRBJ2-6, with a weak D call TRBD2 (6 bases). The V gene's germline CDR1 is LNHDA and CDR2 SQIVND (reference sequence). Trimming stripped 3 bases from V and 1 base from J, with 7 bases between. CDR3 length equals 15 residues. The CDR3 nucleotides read TGTGCCAGTAGTATGGGGGGATCTGGGGCCAACGTCCTGACTTTC. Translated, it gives CASSMGGSGANVLTF.

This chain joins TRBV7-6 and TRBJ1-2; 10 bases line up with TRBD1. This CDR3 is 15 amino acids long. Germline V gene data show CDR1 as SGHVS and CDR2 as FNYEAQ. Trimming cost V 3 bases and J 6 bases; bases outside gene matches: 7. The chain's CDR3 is CASSFGTGEEDGYTF. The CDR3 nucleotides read TGTGCCAGCAGCTTCGGGACAGGGGAAGAGGATGGCTACACCTTC.

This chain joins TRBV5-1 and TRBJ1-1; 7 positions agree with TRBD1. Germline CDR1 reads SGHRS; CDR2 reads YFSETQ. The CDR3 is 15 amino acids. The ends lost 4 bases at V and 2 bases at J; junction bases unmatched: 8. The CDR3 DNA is TGCGCCAGCAGCGTACAGGGGTACGGCAACACTGAAGCTTTCTTT. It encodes CASSVQGYGNTEAFF.

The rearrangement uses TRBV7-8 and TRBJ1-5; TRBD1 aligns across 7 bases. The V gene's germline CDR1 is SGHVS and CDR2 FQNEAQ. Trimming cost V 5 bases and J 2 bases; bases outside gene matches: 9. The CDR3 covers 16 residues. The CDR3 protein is CASSKIEGGGNQPQHF. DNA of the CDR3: TGTGCCAGCAGCAAAATCGAAGGGGGCGGCAATCAGCCCCAGCATTTT.

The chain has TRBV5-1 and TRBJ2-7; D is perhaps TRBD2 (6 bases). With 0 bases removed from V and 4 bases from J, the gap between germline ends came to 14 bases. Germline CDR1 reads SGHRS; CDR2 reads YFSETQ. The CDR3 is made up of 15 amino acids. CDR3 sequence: CASSLEGLSSYEQYF. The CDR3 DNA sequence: TGCGCCAGCAGCTTGGAGGGACTCTCCTCGTACGAGCAGTACTTC.

The CDR3: CASSLAGPGANVLTF. The CDR3 DNA sequence: TGTGCCAGCAGCTTGGCAGGGCCTGGGGCCAACGTCCTGACTTTC. The gene calls are TRBV5-5 and TRBJ2-6; possible D gene TRBD1, 5 bases. V lost 0 bases and J 2 bases, leaving 6 bases between the germline ends. Germline CDR1 SGHKS, CDR2 YYEKEE (reference sequence). CDR3 length equals 15 residues. Supplemented by reference TRBV5-5 and TRBJ2-6, the full variable domain reads DAGVTQSPTHLIKTRGQQVTLRCSPISGHKSVSWYQQVLGQGPQFIFQYYEKEERGRGNFPDRFSARQFPNYSSELNVNALLLGDSALYLCASSLAGPGANVLTFGAGSRLTVL.

The CDR3 here is CASSLTGGATDTQYF. CDR3 bases: TGTGCCAGCAGCTTAACTGGGGGGGCTACAGATACGCAGTATTTT. The chain carries TRBV7-3 and TRBJ2-3; D may be TRBD2 (7 bases). CDR1 SGHTA and CDR2 FQGTGA come from the germline V gene. CDR3 size: 15 residues. Trimming took off 0 bases at V and 3 bases at J, with 10 bases between the two ends. The entire variable domain, with the rest obtained from reference TRBV7-3 and TRBJ2-3, is as follows: GAGVSQTPSNKVTEKGKYVELRCDPISGHTALYWYRQSLGQGPEFLIYFQGTGAADDSGLPNDRFFAVRPEGSVSTLKIQRTERGDSAVYLCASSLTGGATDTQYFGPGTRLTVL.

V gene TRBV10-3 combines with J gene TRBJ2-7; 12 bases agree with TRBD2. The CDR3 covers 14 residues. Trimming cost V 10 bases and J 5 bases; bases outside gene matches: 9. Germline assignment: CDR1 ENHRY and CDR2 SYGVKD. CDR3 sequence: CATKPSGGAHEQYF. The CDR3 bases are TGTGCCACTAAACCTAGCGGGGGGGCCCACGAGCAGTACTTC.

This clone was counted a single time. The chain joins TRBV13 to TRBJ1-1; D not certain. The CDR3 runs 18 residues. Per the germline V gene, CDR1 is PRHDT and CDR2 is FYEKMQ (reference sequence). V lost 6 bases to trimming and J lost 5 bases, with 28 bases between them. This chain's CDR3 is CASREIGQLGLGGTEAFF. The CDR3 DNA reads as TGTGCCAGCAGGGAAATAGGGCAGCTTGGTCTTGGAGGGACTGAAGCTTTCTTT.

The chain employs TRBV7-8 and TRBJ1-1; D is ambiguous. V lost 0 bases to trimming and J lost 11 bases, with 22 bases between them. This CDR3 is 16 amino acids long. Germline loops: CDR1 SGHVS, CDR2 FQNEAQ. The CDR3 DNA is TGTGCCAGCAGCTTAGCTCAGAGTTTTGCCAACTCGGAGGCTTTCTTT. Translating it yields CASSLAQSFANSEAFF. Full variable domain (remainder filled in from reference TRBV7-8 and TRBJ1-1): GAGVSQSPRYKVAKRGQDVALRCDPISGHVSLFWYQQALGQGPEFLTYFQNEAQLDKSGLPSDRFFAERPEGSVSTLKIQRTQQEDSAVYLCASSLAQSFANSEAFFGQGTRLTVV.

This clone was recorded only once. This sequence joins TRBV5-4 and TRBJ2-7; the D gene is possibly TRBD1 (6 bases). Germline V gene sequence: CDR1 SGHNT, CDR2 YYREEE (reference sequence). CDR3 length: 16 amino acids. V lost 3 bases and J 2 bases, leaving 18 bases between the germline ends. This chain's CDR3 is CASSSLNRDLPYEQYF. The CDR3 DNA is TGTGCCAGCAGCTCCCTGAACAGGGATCTCCCCTACGAGCAGTACTTC.

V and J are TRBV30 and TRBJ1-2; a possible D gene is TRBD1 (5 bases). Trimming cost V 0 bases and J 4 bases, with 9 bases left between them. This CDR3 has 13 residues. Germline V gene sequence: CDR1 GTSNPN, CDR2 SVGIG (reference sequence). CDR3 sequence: CAWSVQRGYGYTF. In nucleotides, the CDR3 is TGTGCCTGGAGTGTACAAAGGGGCTATGGCTACACCTTC.

The CDR3 DNA sequence: TGTGCCAGCAGCCCCGGGGGACTAGCGGGGGGCCGATACAATGAGCAGTTCTTC. Residues: CASSPGGLAGGRYNEQFF. The V and J genes are TRBV7-9 and TRBJ2-1, with 15 bases lining up with TRBD2. J gave up 4 bases and V 5 bases, and 9 bases lay outside the gene matches. The germline V gene encodes CDR1 SEHNR and CDR2 FQNEAQ (reference sequence). The CDR3 is 18 amino acids.

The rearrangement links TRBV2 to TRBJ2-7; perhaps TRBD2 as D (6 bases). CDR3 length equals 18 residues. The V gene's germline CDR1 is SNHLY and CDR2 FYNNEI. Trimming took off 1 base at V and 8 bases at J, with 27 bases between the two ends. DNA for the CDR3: TGTGCCAGCAGTGAAGATACAGTTCCGGGCCCGGCGGGGAGGAAGCAGTACGTC. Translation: CASSEDTVPGPAGRKQYV.

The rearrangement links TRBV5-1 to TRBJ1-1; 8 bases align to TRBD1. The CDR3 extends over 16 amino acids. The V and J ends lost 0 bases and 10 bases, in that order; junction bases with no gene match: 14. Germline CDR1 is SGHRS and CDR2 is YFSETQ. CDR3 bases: TGCGCCAGCAGCTTGGGGACAGGGTCGATACAAGCTGGAGCTTTCTTT. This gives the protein CASSLGTGSIQAGAFF.

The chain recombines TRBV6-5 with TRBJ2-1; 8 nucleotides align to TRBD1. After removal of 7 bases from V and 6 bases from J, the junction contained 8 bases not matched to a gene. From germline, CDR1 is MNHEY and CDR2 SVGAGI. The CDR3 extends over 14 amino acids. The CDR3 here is CASTLDRVSNEQFF. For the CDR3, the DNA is TGTGCCAGCACCTTGGACAGGGTTTCCAATGAGCAGTTCTTC.